A single sample gave rise to the 23 T cell receptor beta chains below, sequenced in a study of blood T cell repertoires in COVID-19. The assay was immunoSEQ multiplex PCR, and TCRdb's table has in-frame clones only and misses some. Counted here are 250,000 to 300,000 clones, approximately 85% occurring once; the ten biggest clones make up roughly 9.6%. What was sequenced was peripheral blood. The source of these receptors is a woman in her seventies with acute or convalescent COVID-19.

The rearrangement joins TRBV27 to TRBJ2-7; D remains ambiguous. Between the trimmed V and J ends, which lost 1 base and 5 bases, there was a span of 9 bases. CDR1 is MNHEY and CDR2 is SMNVEV in the germline V gene (reference sequence). CDR3 length equals 13 residues. The CDR3 DNA sequence: TGTGCCAGCAGTTTATGGCCCCCAGACGAGCAGTACTTC. Its protein product is CASSLWPPDEQYF.

In DNA form, the CDR3 reads TGTGCCAGCAGCCCGGTGACAGGGATCATGAACACTGAAGCTTTCTTT. This encodes CASSPVTGIMNTEAFF. This chain uses TRBV5-6 with TRBJ1-1, with 7 bases that match TRBD1. The germline CDR1 and CDR2 sequences are SGHDT and YYEEEE. The CDR3 spans 16 residues. J gave up 0 bases and V 4 bases, and 9 bases lay outside the gene matches.

V is TRBV6-5 and J is TRBJ2-5; 8 nucleotides align to TRBD2. Germline lookup yields CDR1 MNHEY and CDR2 SVGAGI. The V and J ends lost 3 bases and 5 bases, in that order; junction bases with no gene match: 8. There are 15 residues in the CDR3. The CDR3 bases are TGTGCCAGCAGTTATATTAGCGGGGCGTGGGAGACCCAGTACTTC. It translates to CASSYISGAWETQYF.

V usage is TRBV5-1 and J usage is TRBJ1-1; 8 positions agree with TRBD1. V gave up 4 bases and J gave up 5 bases; unmatched junction bases: 4. Germline CDR1 reads SGHRS; CDR2 reads YFSETQ. The CDR3 totals 13 residues. The CDR3 sequence: CASSQGAITEAFF. The DNA of the CDR3 is TGCGCCAGCAGCCAGGGGGCGATAACTGAAGCTTTCTTT.

The J gene is TRBJ1-2, the V gene TRBV29-1, with 9 bases aligning to TRBD1. CDR1 and CDR2 from the germline V gene are SQVTM and ANQGSEA. The V gene end was trimmed by 0 bases and the J gene end by 8 bases; junction bases not matched to a gene: 13. The CDR3 has 16 amino acids. CDR3 in amino acids: CSVEDLGTGFVSGYTF. CDR3 sequence (DNA): TGCAGCGTTGAAGATCTCGGGACAGGGTTTGTCTCAGGCTACACCTTC.

The J gene is TRBJ2-3, the V gene TRBV7-2, with D possibly TRBD2 on 5 matching bases. Trimming cost V 2 bases and J 0 bases, with 15 bases left between them. Germline values: CDR1 SGHTA, CDR2 FQGNSA. The CDR3 consists of 17 residues. In DNA form, the CDR3 reads TGTGCCAGCAGCTTATTCGGCGGAGGTCTTAGCACAGATACGCAGTATTTT. Protein product: CASSLFGGGLSTDTQYF.

This chain uses TRBV5-4 with TRBJ2-1; 7 bases line up with TRBD1. V lost 4 bases and J lost 1; bases outside the gene matches: 5. Germline V gene data show CDR1 as SGHNT and CDR2 as YYREEE (reference sequence). This CDR3 is 15 amino acids long. This CDR3 reads CASSVTGNSYNEQFF. The CDR3 nucleotides read TGTGCCAGCAGCGTGACAGGGAATTCCTACAATGAGCAGTTCTTC.

The chain combines TRBV5-1 with TRBJ1-6; D is unresolved. The CDR3 spans 13 residues. Germline CDR1 reads SGHRS; CDR2 reads YFSETQ. Trimming pared 4 bases from V and 8 bases from J, leaving 10 bases between. The CDR3 region has the DNA TGCGCCAGCAGCATCGGTGGTGATTCACCCCTCCACTTT. Translated, it gives CASSIGGDSPLHF.

The V and J genes are TRBV30 and TRBJ1-2; 8 positions match TRBD1. Germline lookup yields CDR1 GTSNPN and CDR2 SVGIG (reference sequence). The CDR3 spans 11 residues. V dropped 3 bases and J dropped 8; count of bases not matched to a gene: 2. The DNA for the CDR3 is TGTGCCTGGAGAGGACAGGGAGGCTACACCTTC. Protein sequence: CAWRGQGGYTF.

The chain recombines TRBV5-6 with TRBJ2-2, with 12 nucleotides matching TRBD1. CDR1 and CDR2 from the germline V gene are SGHDT and YYEEEE. V gave up 5 bases and J gave up 6 bases; unmatched junction bases: 5. CDR3 size: 15 residues. The CDR3 reads CASSSGTGGPGELFF. In nucleotides, the CDR3 is TGTGCCAGCAGTTCCGGGACAGGGGGCCCCGGGGAGCTGTTTTTT.

This chain joins TRBV6-6 and TRBJ1-1, with D unresolved. CDR1 is MNHNY, CDR2 SVGAGI, per germline (reference sequence). With 4 bases removed from V and 3 bases from J, the gap between germline ends came to 12 bases. The length of the CDR3 is 14 residues. CDR3 protein: CASSSPRAYTEAFF. DNA for the CDR3: TGTGCCAGCAGTTCTCCGCGGGCTTACACTGAAGCTTTCTTT.

Points on this clone: Compared with germline, one end of the junction differs, possibly owing to a read error. The chain links TRBV7-7 to TRBJ2-1, with TRBD2 as a possible D gene (5 bases). Germline V gene lookup returns CDR1 SSHAT and CDR2 FNYEAQ (reference sequence). The CDR3 runs to 14 residues. CDR3 protein: CASSSPHTGLKQFF. Here the CDR3 DNA reads TGTGCTAGCAGCTCCCCTCACACGGGGTTAAAGCAGTTCTTC. Full variable domain (missing parts from reference TRBV7-7 and TRBJ2-1): GAGVSQSPRYKVTKRGQDVTLRCDPISSHATLYWYQQALGQGPEFLTYFNYEAQPDKSGLPSDRFSAERPEGSISTLTIQRTEQRDSAMYRCASSSPHTGLKQFFGPGTRLTVL.

The chain employs TRBV5-6 and TRBJ2-7; the D gene is possibly TRBD1 (5 bases). Trimming left V 0 bases short and J 0 bases short, with 16 bases between. The germline V gene has CDR1 SGHDT and CDR2 YYEEEE. This CDR3 spans 17 amino acids. CDR3 residues: CASSLAGQITFSYEQYF. In nucleotides, the CDR3 is TGTGCCAGCAGCTTGGCCGGACAAATCACCTTCTCCTACGAGCAGTACTTC. The whole variable domain, remainder taken from reference TRBV5-6 and TRBJ2-7, is DAGVTQSPTHLIKTRGQQVTLRCSPKSGHDTVSWYQQALGQGPQFIFQYYEEEERQRGNFPDRFSGHQFPNYSSELNVNALLLGDSALYLCASSLAGQITFSYEQYFGPGTRLTVT.

The chain employs TRBV28 and TRBJ1-1; tentatively, D is TRBD1 (6 bases). Trimming pared 2 bases from V and 5 bases from J, leaving 12 bases between. This CDR3 is built from 14 residues. Germline CDR1 MDHEN, CDR2 SYDVKM. The CDR3 nucleotides read TGTGCCAGCAGTTTACCAGGGGTAGGTACTGAAGCTTTCTTT. It specifies CASSLPGVGTEAFF.

The CDR3 here is CASRGQLNTEAFF. The CDR3 region has the DNA TGCGCCAGCAGGGGGCAGCTGAACACTGAAGCTTTCTTT. The chain links TRBV5-1 to TRBJ1-1; perhaps TRBD1 as D (5 bases). Germline CDR1 is SGHRS and CDR2 is YFSETQ. The CDR3 length is 13 residues. Trimming took 5 bases from V and 0 from J, leaving 8 bases between them.

The J gene is TRBJ1-2, the V gene TRBV20-1; TRBD1 is a possible D gene (5 bases). The germline V gene encodes CDR1 DFQATT and CDR2 SNEGSKA (reference sequence). The CDR3 length is 13 residues. Between the trimmed V and J ends, which lost 3 bases and 8 bases, there was a span of 16 bases. CDR3: CSASDAGLTGYTF. As DNA, the CDR3 is TGCAGTGCTAGTGACGCAGGGTTAACCGGCTACACCTTC.

Concerning this clone itself: Within the sample, other DNA sequences also encode this same CDR3. The rearrangement joins TRBV12-3 or TRBV12-4 to TRBJ1-6, with D possibly being TRBD1 (6 bases). The V gene lost 6 bases and the J gene lost 7 bases, with 10 bases spanning the gap. The CDR3 consists of 13 residues. The CDR3 protein is CASSGQTNSPLHF. The CDR3 nucleotides are TGTGCCAGCAGCGGACAGACCAATTCACCCCTCCACTTT.

The CDR3 is CASGKQGVGANVLTF. As DNA, the CDR3 is TGTGCCAGTGGAAAACAGGGGGTTGGGGCCAACGTCCTGACTTTC. The gene calls are TRBV19 and TRBJ2-6, with TRBD1 matching 8 bases. After removal of 8 bases from V and 3 bases from J, the junction contained 6 bases not matched to a gene. Germline-derived CDR1 and CDR2 are LNHDA and SQIVND (reference sequence). The CDR3 length is 15 residues.

This rearrangement joins TRBV5-6 to TRBJ1-4, with D unclear. V lost 4 bases and J lost 1, with 11 bases in between. The CDR3 runs to 15 residues. CDR1 is SGHDT, CDR2 YYEEEE, per germline. This CDR3 reads CASSKNGITNEKLFF. CDR3 coding DNA: TGTGCCAGCAGCAAAAACGGGATAACTAATGAAAAACTGTTTTTT.

The chain uses TRBV5-8 and TRBJ1-2; 7 bases agree with TRBD1. This CDR3 spans 15 amino acids. The ends lost 2 bases at V and 5 bases at J; junction bases unmatched: 9. Germline CDR1 reads SGHTS; CDR2 reads YDEGEE. The CDR3 protein is CASSFQGVRLYGYTF. The CDR3 DNA is TGTGCCAGCAGCTTTCAGGGGGTTCGCCTTTATGGCTACACCTTC.

The chain combines TRBV7-9 with TRBJ1-6, with D unresolved. CDR1 SEHNR and CDR2 FQNEAQ come from the germline V gene (reference sequence). This CDR3 has 14 residues. Between the trimmed V and J ends, which lost 4 bases and 5 bases, there was a span of 9 bases. CDR3 region: CASSSSGNNSPLHF. CDR3 DNA sequence: TGTGCCAGCAGCTCGTCGGGGAATAATTCACCCCTCCACTTT.

This clone occurred a few times. V and J are TRBV15 and TRBJ1-1, with TRBD1 matching 7 bases. Germline V lookup: CDR1 LNHNV, CDR2 YYDKDF (reference sequence). The CDR3 runs 14 residues. With V trimmed by 8 bases and J by 1 base, 7 bases remained unmatched. As DNA, the CDR3 is TGTGCCACCGGTAGACAGGGATCGAACACTGAAGCTTTCTTT. The encoded protein is CATGRQGSNTEAFF.

This rearrangement joins TRBV27 to TRBJ1-5; weak D call: TRBD1 (6 bases). The CDR3 consists of 13 residues. V shed 3 bases and J shed 9 bases, with 12 bases lying between them. Germline V lookup: CDR1 MNHEY, CDR2 SMNVEV (reference sequence). The CDR3 DNA is TGTGCCAGCAGTTTGGACAGAGTCATGCCCCAGCATTTT. Translation: CASSLDRVMPQHF.